This T cell receptor beta chain was found in a study of T cell responses to AZD1222 COVID-19 vaccine. Study as a whole: Second-dose recipients at about 4 or about 12 weeks were treated as one pooled group.

Libraries were prepared by immunoSEQ multiplex PCR; TCRdb keeps only in-frame clonotypes and omits some of them. Altogether under 150,000 clones are present, roughly 90% being singletons, with the ten largest covering 6.5% to 9%. Study-level findings and limits: Only after the peak T cell response were repertoires sampled. The study found vaccine-associated CD4 TCRs spanning spike, dominant at 160-218 and 743-854. Females made up more of the donors, who were largely white British, and clonal diversity may have come out too low.

The germline V gene encodes CDR1 SGHKS and CDR2 YYEKEE (reference sequence). The V end lost 4 bases, the J end lost 0 bases, and 11 bases lay between the germline ends. The CDR3 extends over 15 amino acids. Of note for this clone: Its specificity is not known.

Sequenced material: peripheral blood, taken on day 0 of AZD1222 vaccination. The origin of this receptor is an adult in good health. The V gene is TRBV5-5, the J gene TRBJ1-5; tentatively, D is TRBD1 (6 bases). The CDR3 DNA is TGTGCCAGCAGCCCAGGACAGAATAGCAATCAGCCCCAGCATTTT. Encoded protein: CASSPGQNSNQPQHF.